Below, one T cell receptor (beta chain) is given with its context. Its antigen is unknown. Since all of the isolated RNA was reverse transcribed, expressed TCRB transcripts were what got sequenced. Clones were sequenced by immunoSEQ multiplex PCR, and TCRdb holds only the in-frame ones, with some missing. This sample has roughly 240,000 clones, with around 22% found just once. This entry is derived from a study of beta chain features in type 1 diabetes. Whole-study findings and limits: People with Type 1 diabetes carried modestly yet significantly shorter TCRB CDR3s in all four CD4+ subsets. Over-representation of high TCR-expressing cells was a possible consequence of cDNA sequencing.

CD4+ naive, central memory, regulatory and stem cell-like memory cells were sorted via CD45RO/CCR7/CD25/CD127/CD95/CD27. The CDR3 is made up of 13 amino acids. CDR1 is GTSNPN, CDR2 SVGIG, per germline (reference sequence). Trimming took off 2 bases at V and 4 bases at J, with 12 bases between the two ends. The sequencing sample was made of naive CD4+ T cells from blood. The receptor was derived from a young woman with type 1 diabetes. J is TRBJ2-7 and V is TRBV30, with no clear D. Here the CDR3 DNA reads TGTGCCTGGAGTCCCCGGCGCGGATACGAGCAGTACTTC. It is translated as CAWSPRRGYEQYF.